This TCR beta chain was retrieved from a study of CD8 T cells in Susac syndrome. V was clipped by 0 bases and J by 5 bases; unmatched bases: 3. CDR1 is SGHRS and CDR2 is YFSETQ in the germline V gene. The CDR3 length is 15 residues. The RNA, roughly 0.5 to 1 ug, was put through reverse transcription using random hexamers. With immunoSEQ multiplex PCR, TCR beta CDR3 was amplified across 54 Vbeta and 13 Jbeta. MiXCR, run by TCRdb on the immunoSEQ multiplex PCR reads, gives a single entry per CDR3 protein. The table lists about 120,000 distinct CDR3 sequences, approximately 90% of them singletons. This receptor was identified in a human donor in good health. The sequencing sample was made of CD8+ T cells from PBMCs. This chain joins TRBV5-1 and TRBJ2-1; TRBD2 matches 9 bases. The CDR3 is CASSLELAGHNEQFF. The CDR3 nucleotides are TGCGCCAGCAGCTTGGAACTAGCGGGCCACAATGAGCAGTTCTTC.